The TCR beta chain under discussion was sequenced for a study of T cells in Graves' hyperthyroidism and ophthalmopathy. There are many counts of this clonotype. There were TCR beta CDR3 regions amplified from RNA transcripts. The HTBI set primed first-round TCR CDR3 RT-PCR. Each CDR3 protein is one row after TCRdb ran MiXCR on the multiplex PCR reads. The top ten clones hold 5.8% of a sample with roughly 500,000 distinct CDR3 sequences, about 14% of them seen once. The sequence derives from a woman aged 30 to 39 with Graves' hyperthyroidism that later progressed to Graves' ophthalmopathy. The specimen sequenced was blood.

As DNA, the CDR3 is TGTGCCAGTAGATTTCAGGGCTACTATGGCTACACCTTC. This codes for CASRFQGYYGYTF. The gene calls are TRBV19 and TRBJ1-2; D is perhaps TRBD1 (5 bases). Trimming cost V 6 bases and J 3 bases, with 11 bases left between them. The germline gives CDR1 LNHDA, CDR2 SQIVND (reference sequence). CDR3 length: 13 residues.